This T cell receptor beta chain was profiled in a study of T cells in Graves' hyperthyroidism and ophthalmopathy. Study-wide points: Researchers report that a 13 V-J model separated ophthalmopathy from stable hyperthyroidism.

The PBMCs studied were ones that came from 9 to 10 ml fresh peripheral blood. The CDR3 runs 15 residues. Per the germline V gene, CDR1 is SNHLY and CDR2 is FYNNEI. With 4 bases removed from V and 2 bases from J, the gap between germline ends came to 12 bases. Using RNA transcripts as the source, TCR beta CDR3 regions were amplified. HTBI primers were employed in a first-round RT-PCR of the TCR CDR3. MiXCR, applied by TCRdb to the multiplex PCR reads, yields one record per CDR3 protein. The data show about 600,000 distinct CDR3 sequences, about a sixth seen once. This clonotype came up many times. Its target is unknown.

The sequencing input was blood. The clonotype was recovered from a woman in her 40s with Graves' ophthalmopathy. This chain uses TRBV2 with TRBJ1-3; tentatively, D is TRBD1 (6 bases). The CDR3 DNA follows: TGTGCCAGCAGTGTGCAGGGGCTCCCTGGAAACACCATATATTTT. This codes for CASSVQGLPGNTIYF.